This TCR beta chain came from a study of radiotherapy plus CTLA-4 blockade in lung cancer. With ipilimumab providing CTLA-4 blockade, focal radiation was administered to patients who had chemo-refractory metastatic non-small-cell lung cancer. This clone occurred a few times. Its antigen is undetermined. This CDR3 comprises 13 residues. Germline CDR1 reads SGHVS; CDR2 reads FNYEAQ. Trimming removed 3 bases at V and 4 bases at J, with 9 bases between. General study findings and limits: Tumor-origin TCR clones grew in blood after radiotherapy plus ipilimumab.

The table came from immunoSEQ multiplex PCR; TCRdb's copy has only in-frame clones and leaves some out. The table shows some 71,000 clones, with around 69% occurring only once. The rearrangement uses TRBV7-6 and TRBJ2-5, with TRBD2 as a possible D gene (6 bases). Sequenced here: peripheral blood, sampled from a patient treated with radiotherapy plus ipilimumab. This clonotype was sampled from a human donor with non-small cell lung cancer whose response to radiotherapy plus ipilimumab could not be evaluated. Some clones in this sample may be carry-over from other donors' samples. In DNA form, the CDR3 reads TGTGCCAGCAGCTTCGCCGGGGGAGAGACCCAGTACTTC. This codes for CASSFAGGETQYF. Filled out from reference TRBV7-6 and TRBJ2-5, the complete variable domain reads GAGVSQSPRYKVTKRGQDVALRCDPISGHVSLYWYRQALGQGPEFLTYFNYEAQQDKSGLPNDRFSAERPEGSISTLTIQRTEQRDSAMYRCASSFAGGETQYFGPGTRLLVL.